One and the same sample provided the 12 T cell receptor beta chains below, sequenced in a study of blood T cell repertoires in COVID-19. TCRdb keeps only in-frame clones here, not all; method: immunoSEQ multiplex PCR. The table has about 360,000 clones, roughly 90% seen once; the top ten hold under 8.5%. The specimen was peripheral blood. The source is a woman aged 55-70 years with COVID-19, enrolled during active disease.

In its sample, this clone was seen once. The sample has other DNA sequences that encode this CDR3 too. V is TRBV19 and J is TRBJ1-1, with no clear D. Germline V lookup: CDR1 LNHDA, CDR2 SQIVND (reference sequence). With 2 bases removed from V and 1 base from J, the gap between germline ends came to 5 bases. The CDR3 runs 13 residues. The CDR3 loop reads CASSITGNTEAFF. The CDR3, as DNA: TGTGCCAGTAGTATAACCGGGAACACTGAAGCTTTCTTT.

The chain recombines TRBV5-5 with TRBJ2-7; the D is unclear. Trimming pared 2 bases from V and 3 bases from J, leaving 12 bases between. This CDR3 has 14 residues. Germline CDR1 reads SGHKS; CDR2 reads YYEKEE (reference sequence). The CDR3 here is CASSFQQALYEQYF. The CDR3 DNA follows: TGTGCCAGCAGCTTTCAGCAGGCCCTCTACGAGCAGTACTTC.

The chain couples TRBV2 to TRBJ2-2, with 8 bases identical to TRBD1. Germline trimming cut 7 bases from V and 6 bases from J; bases unmatched to any gene: 4. The CDR3 sequence is 13 residues long. The germline gives CDR1 SNHLY, CDR2 FYNNEI. The CDR3 sequence: CASTPDRAGELFF. CDR3 in DNA: TGTGCCAGCACTCCGGACAGGGCCGGGGAGCTGTTTTTT.

The genes are TRBV7-9 and TRBJ2-5; maybe TRBD2 (5 bases). Trimming took off 1 base at V and 1 base at J, with 7 bases between the two ends. CDR3 length: 14 amino acids. Germline V CDR1 and CDR2: SEHNR, FQNEAQ (reference sequence). CDR3: CASSLDSAQETQYF. CDR3 DNA: TGTGCCAGCAGCTTAGATAGCGCCCAAGAGACCCAGTACTTC.

The chain is built from TRBV7-3 and TRBJ2-5; 10 nucleotides agree with TRBD1. Germline assignment: CDR1 SGHTA and CDR2 FQGTGA. The CDR3 consists of 15 residues. Unmatched junction bases numbered 5, after V lost 4 bases and J lost 3 bases. CDR3 sequence (DNA): TGTGCCAGCAGCTCGTGGACAGGGGGTGAAGAGACCCAGTACTTC. Protein sequence: CASSSWTGGEETQYF.

The chain couples TRBV5-1 to TRBJ2-7, with 9 positions matching TRBD1. This CDR3 is 16 amino acids long. After removal of 4 bases from V and 4 bases from J, the junction contained 12 bases not matched to a gene. Germline values: CDR1 SGHRS, CDR2 YFSETQ. Here the CDR3 reads CASSRQGQGGPYEQYF. The CDR3 DNA reads as TGCGCCAGCAGCCGCCAGGGACAGGGTGGCCCTTACGAGCAGTACTTC. The entire variable domain, with the rest obtained from reference TRBV5-1 and TRBJ2-7, is as follows: KAGVTQTPRYLIKTRGQQVTLSCSPISGHRSVSWYQQTPGQGLQFLFEYFSETQRNKGNFPGRFSGRQFSNSRSEMNVSTLELGDSALYLCASSRQGQGGPYEQYFGPGTRLTVT.

The gene calls are TRBV6-5 and TRBJ1-3; D not resolved. The CDR3 consists of 15 residues. CDR1 and CDR2 from the germline V gene are MNHEY and SVGAGI. V lost 6 bases, J lost 2 bases, and 14 bases lay in between. The CDR3 DNA sequence: TGTGCCAGCAGGACCGAGGTCGTCACTGGAAACACCATATATTTT. This gives the protein CASRTEVVTGNTIYF.

The J gene is TRBJ1-1, the V gene TRBV27, with 7 bases fitting TRBD1. V lost 9 bases and J lost 4; bases outside the gene matches: 11. The CDR3 is 14 amino acids. Germline V gene lookup returns CDR1 MNHEY and CDR2 SMNVEV (reference sequence). CDR3 in DNA: TGTGCCAGTCAGTATCCAGGGGGAGGCACTGAAGCTTTCTTT. Residues: CASQYPGGGTEAFF.

The gene calls are TRBV10-2 and TRBJ2-7, with a tentative D call TRBD1 (6 bases). Germline values: CDR1 WSHSY, CDR2 SAAADI. This CDR3 has 15 amino acids. Trimming took off 5 bases at V and 0 bases at J, with 14 bases between the two ends. The CDR3 nucleotides read TGCGCCAGCAGTACGACAGGAGTCCTCTCCTACGAGCAGTACTTC. Amino acids: CASSTTGVLSYEQYF.

The chain is built from TRBV6-4 and TRBJ2-1, with 12 nucleotides matching TRBD2. V trimming: 4 bases; J trimming: 10 bases; junction bases outside the gene matches: 8. Germline CDR1 is MRHNA and CDR2 is SNTAGT. This CDR3 contains 15 residues. The CDR3 region is CASSASGGASGEQFF. The CDR3 DNA is TGTGCCAGCAGTGCTAGCGGGGGGGCCTCAGGGGAGCAGTTCTTC.

This clone was counted a single time. V is TRBV12-5 and J is TRBJ2-2; D perhaps matches TRBD1 (5 bases). Trimming pared 1 base from V and 7 bases from J, leaving 7 bases between. Per germline, CDR1 LGHNT and CDR2 FRNRAP. The CDR3 has 13 residues. CDR3 sequence reads: CASGLADSGELFF. As DNA, the CDR3 is TGTGCTAGTGGTTTGGCCGACAGCGGGGAGCTGTTTTTT. Full variable domain (rest looked up from reference TRBV12-5 and TRBJ2-2): DARVTQTPRHKVTEMGQEVTMRCQPILGHNTVFWYRQTMMQGLELLAYFRNRAPLDDSGMPKDRFSAEMPDATLATLKIQPSEPRDSAVYFCASGLADSGELFFGEGSRLTVL.

The chain links TRBV13 to TRBJ2-5; 7 bases are shared with TRBD2. The CDR3 has 15 residues. V lost 1 base, J lost 2 bases, and 4 bases stayed unmatched. The germline gives CDR1 PRHDT, CDR2 FYEKMQ (reference sequence). CDR3 sequence: CASSLDLGGQETQYF. DNA of the CDR3: TGTGCCAGCAGCTTAGATCTGGGGGGGCAAGAGACCCAGTACTTC.